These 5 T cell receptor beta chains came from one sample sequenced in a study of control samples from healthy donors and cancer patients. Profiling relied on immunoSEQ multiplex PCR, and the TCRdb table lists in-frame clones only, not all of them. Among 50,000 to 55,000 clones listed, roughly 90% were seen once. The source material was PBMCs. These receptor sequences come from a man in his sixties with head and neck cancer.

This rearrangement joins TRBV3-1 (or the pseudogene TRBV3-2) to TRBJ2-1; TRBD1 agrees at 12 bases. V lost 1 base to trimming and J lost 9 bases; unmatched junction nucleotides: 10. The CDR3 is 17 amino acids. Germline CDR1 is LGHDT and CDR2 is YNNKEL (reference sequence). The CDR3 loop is CASSQGIGTGGSGEQFF. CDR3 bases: TGTGCCAGCAGCCAAGGCATCGGGACAGGGGGCTCGGGTGAGCAGTTCTTC.

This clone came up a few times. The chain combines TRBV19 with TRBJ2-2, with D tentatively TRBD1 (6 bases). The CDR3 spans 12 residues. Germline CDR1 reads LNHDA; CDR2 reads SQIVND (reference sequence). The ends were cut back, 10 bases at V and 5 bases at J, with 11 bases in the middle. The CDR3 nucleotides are TGTGCCACCTCAGGGGATACCGGGGAGCTGTTTTTT. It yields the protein CATSGDTGELFF.

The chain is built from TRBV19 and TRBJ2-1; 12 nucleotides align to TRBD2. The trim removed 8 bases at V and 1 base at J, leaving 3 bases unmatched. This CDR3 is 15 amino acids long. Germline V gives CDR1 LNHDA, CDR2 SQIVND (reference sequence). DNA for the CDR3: TGTGCCAGTGCAACTAGCGGGAGGTCCTACAATGAGCAGTTCTTC. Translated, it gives CASATSGRSYNEQFF.

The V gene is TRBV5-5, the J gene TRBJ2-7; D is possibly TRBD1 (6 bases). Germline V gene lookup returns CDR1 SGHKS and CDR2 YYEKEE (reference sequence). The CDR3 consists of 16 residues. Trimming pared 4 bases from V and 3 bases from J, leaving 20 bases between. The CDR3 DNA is TGTGCCAGCAGCCGAACCAATACAGGGACCCTCTACGAGCAGTACTTC. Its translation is CASSRTNTGTLYEQYF.

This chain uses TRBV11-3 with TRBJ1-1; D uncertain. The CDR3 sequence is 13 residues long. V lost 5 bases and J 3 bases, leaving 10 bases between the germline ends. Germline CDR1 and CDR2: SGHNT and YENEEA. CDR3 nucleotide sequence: TGTGCCAGCAGCCAAACGATTGACACTGAAGCTTTCTTT. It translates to CASSQTIDTEAFF.